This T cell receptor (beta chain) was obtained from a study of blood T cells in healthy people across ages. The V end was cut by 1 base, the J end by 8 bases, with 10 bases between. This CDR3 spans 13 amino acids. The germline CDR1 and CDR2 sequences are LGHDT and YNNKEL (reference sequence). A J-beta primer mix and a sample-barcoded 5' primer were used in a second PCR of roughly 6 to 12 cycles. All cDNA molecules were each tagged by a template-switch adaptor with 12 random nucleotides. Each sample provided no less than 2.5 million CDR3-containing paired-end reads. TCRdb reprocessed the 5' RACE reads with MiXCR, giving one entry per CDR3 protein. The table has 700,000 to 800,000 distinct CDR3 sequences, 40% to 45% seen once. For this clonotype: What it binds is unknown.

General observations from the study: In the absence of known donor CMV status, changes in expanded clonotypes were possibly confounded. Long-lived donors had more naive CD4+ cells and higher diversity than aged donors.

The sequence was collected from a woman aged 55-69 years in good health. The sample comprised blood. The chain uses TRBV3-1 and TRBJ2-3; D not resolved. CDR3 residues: CASSQAQRGTQYF. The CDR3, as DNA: TGTGCCAGCAGCCAAGCACAGCGTGGTACGCAGTATTTT.